A selection of T cell receptor beta chains follows, all from one sample in a study of CD8+ T cells in alopecia areata. Repertoires were generated with immunoSEQ multiplex PCR, while TCRdb's copy carries only in-frame clones and drops some. Of about 130,000 clones listed, approximately 48% are singletons. Sequencing was performed on CD8+ T cells sorted from blood, taken at week 0. These TCRs come from a human donor with alopecia areata. Both conserved end residues are part of each CDR3. D genes are given only for firm matches. Clone size is shown for a subset of rows, as once, few, many or a class of expanded clone.

V gene	clone size	D gene	J gene	CDR3 DNA	CDR3 protein
TRBV7-9	few	TRBD2	TRBJ2-5	TGTGCCAGCAGCCCTGGACTAGCGGGGCAGGAGACCCAGTACTTC	CASSPGLAGQETQYF
TRBV9	.	.	TRBJ2-7	TGTGCCAGCAGCTCCACGGACAGCCCGGGGTTCAGTCTCGAGCAGTACTTC	CASSSTDSPGFSLEQYF
TRBV5-1	.	.	TRBJ1-5	TGCGCCAGCAGCTTGGGCCGGGGGAGCAATCAGCCCCAGCATTTT	CASSLGRGSNQPQHF
TRBV5-1	.	.	TRBJ1-6	TGCGCCAGCAGCTTGGTTGTCCATTCACCCCTCCACTTT	CASSLVVHSPLHF
TRBV30	few	TRBD1	TRBJ1-6	TGTGCCTGGGGACCGGGACAGGGGAGGTCACCCCTCCACTTT	CAWGPGQGRSPLHF
TRBV5-6	.	.	TRBJ2-3	TGTGCCAGCAGCTTGGTCGGGTCGGCCGCAGATACGCAGTATTTT	CASSLVGSAADTQYF
TRBV5-1	.	.	TRBJ2-2	TGCGCCAGCAGCCTAGGGGAAGCCGGGGAGCTGTTTTTT	CASSLGEAGELFF
TRBV6-4	.	TRBD2	TRBJ2-1	TGTGCCAGTACTAGCGTGTACAATGAGCAGTTCTTC	CASTSVYNEQFF
TRBV4-2	few	.	TRBJ2-5	TGTGCCAGCAGCCAACTGCAGGGGGGGGAGACCCAGTACTTC	CASSQLQGGETQYF
TRBV30	.	.	TRBJ1-6	TGTGCCTGGAGTGAGGGGCCCTATAATTCACCCCTCCACTTT	CAWSEGPYNSPLHF
TRBV13	once	.	TRBJ1-6	TGTGCCAGCAGCAGGTCGGAAAGTAAGGATTCACCCCTCCACTTT	CASSRSESKDSPLHF